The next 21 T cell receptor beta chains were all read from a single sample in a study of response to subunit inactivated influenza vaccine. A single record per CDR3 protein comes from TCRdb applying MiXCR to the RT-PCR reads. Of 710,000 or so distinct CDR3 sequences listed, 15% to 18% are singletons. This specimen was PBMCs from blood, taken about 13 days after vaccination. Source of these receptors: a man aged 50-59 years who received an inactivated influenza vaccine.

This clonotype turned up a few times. CDR3 protein: CASTSGFQETQYF. CDR3 bases: TGTGCCAGCACCTCCGGGTTCCAAGAGACCCAGTACTTC. J is TRBJ2-5 and V is TRBV6-1; D not resolved. The CDR3 is 13 amino acids. Germline CDR1 and CDR2: MNHNS and SASEGT. V lost 7 bases to trimming and J lost 1 base, with 10 bases between them.

The DNA of the CDR3 is TGCAGCGTTGTTAGGACTAGCGGCACAGATACGCAGTATTTT. Amino acids: CSVVRTSGTDTQYF. The chain links TRBV29-1 to TRBJ2-3, with TRBD2 matching over 9 bases. This CDR3 has 14 residues. Per germline, CDR1 SQVTM and CDR2 ANQGSEA. Trimming cost V 4 bases and J 1 base; bases outside gene matches: 3.

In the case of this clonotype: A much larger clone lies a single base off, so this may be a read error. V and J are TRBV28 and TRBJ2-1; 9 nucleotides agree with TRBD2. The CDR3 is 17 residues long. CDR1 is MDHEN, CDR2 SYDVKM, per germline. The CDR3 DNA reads TGTGCCAGCAGTTTTCCAGCTAGCGGGATATCTTACAATGAGCGGTTCTTC. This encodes CASSFPASGISYNERFF.

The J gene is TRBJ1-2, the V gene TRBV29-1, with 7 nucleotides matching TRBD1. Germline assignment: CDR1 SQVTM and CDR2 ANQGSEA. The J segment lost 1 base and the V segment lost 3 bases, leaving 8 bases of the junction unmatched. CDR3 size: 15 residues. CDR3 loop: CSVESRQGDNYGYTF. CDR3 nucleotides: TGCAGCGTTGAGTCCCGACAGGGAGATAACTATGGCTACACCTTC. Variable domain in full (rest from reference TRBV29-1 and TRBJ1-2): SAVISQKPSRDICQRGTSLTIQCQVDSQVTMMFWYRQQPGQSLTLIATANQGSEATYESGFVIDKFPISRPNLTFSTLTVSNMSPEDSSIYLCSVESRQGDNYGYTFGSGTRLTVV.

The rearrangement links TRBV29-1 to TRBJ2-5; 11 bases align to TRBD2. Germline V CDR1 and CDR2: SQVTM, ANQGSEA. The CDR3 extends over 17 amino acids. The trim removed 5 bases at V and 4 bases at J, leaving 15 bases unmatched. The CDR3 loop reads CSVRKISSGRRRETQYF. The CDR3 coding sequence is TGCAGCGTTAGAAAAATCTCTAGCGGGAGGAGGAGAGAGACCCAGTACTTC. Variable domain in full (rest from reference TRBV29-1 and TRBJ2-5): SAVISQKPSRDICQRGTSLTIQCQVDSQVTMMFWYRQQPGQSLTLIATANQGSEATYESGFVIDKFPISRPNLTFSTLTVSNMSPEDSSIYLCSVRKISSGRRRETQYFGPGTRLLVL.

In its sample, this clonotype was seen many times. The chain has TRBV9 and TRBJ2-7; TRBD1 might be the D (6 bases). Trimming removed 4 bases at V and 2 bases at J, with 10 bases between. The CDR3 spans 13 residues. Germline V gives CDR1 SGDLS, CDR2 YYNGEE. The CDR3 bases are TGTGCCAGCAGCCCCCAGGGGACCTACGAGCAGTACTTC. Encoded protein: CASSPQGTYEQYF.

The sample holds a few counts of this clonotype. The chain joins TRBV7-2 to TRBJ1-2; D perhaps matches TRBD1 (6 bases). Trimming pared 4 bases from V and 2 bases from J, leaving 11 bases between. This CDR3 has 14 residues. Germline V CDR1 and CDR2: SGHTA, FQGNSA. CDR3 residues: CASSSGAGNYGYTF. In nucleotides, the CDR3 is TGTGCCAGCAGCTCAGGGGCAGGGAACTATGGCTACACCTTC.

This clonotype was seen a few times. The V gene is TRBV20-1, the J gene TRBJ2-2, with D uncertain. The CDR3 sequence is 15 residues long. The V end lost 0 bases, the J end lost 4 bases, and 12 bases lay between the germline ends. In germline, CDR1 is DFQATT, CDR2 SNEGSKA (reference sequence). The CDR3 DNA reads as TGCAGTGCTAGAGATGTCCTGGGTGGCACCGGGGAGCTGTTTTTT. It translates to CSARDVLGGTGELFF.

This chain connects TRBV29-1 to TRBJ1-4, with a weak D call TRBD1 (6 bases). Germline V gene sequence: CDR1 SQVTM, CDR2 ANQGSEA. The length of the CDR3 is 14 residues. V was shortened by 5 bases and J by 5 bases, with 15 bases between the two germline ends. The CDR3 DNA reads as TGCAGCGTTTCTACAGGGCACCTGAATGAAAAACTGTTTTTT. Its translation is CSVSTGHLNEKLFF.

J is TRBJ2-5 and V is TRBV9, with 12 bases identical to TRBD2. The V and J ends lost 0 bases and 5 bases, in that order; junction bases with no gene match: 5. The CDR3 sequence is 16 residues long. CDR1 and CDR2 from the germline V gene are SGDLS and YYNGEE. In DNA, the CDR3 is TGTGCCAGCAGCGTAGCTAGCGGGGGGGCCATTGAGACCCAGTACTTC. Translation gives CASSVASGGAIETQYF.

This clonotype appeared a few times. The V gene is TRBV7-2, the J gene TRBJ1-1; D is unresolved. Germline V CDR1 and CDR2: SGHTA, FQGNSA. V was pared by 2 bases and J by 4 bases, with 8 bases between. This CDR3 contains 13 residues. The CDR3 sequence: CASSLIMSTEAFF. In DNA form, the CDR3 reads TGTGCCAGCAGCTTAATTATGAGCACTGAAGCTTTCTTT.

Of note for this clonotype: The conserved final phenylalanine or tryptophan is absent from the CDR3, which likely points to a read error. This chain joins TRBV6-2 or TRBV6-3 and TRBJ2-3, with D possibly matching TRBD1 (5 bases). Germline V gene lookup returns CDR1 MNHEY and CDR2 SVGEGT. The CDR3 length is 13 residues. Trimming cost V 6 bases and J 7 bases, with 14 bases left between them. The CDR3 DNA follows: TGTGCCAGCAGACTAAGAGTGGGGCATACGCAGTATTGT. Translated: CASRLRVGHTQYC.

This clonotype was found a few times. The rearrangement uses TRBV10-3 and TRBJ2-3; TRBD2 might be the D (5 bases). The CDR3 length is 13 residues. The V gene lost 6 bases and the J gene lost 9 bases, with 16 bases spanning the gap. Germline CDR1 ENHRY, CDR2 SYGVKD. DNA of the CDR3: TGTGCCATCAGCGCCGGACTGGGTGCAACGCAGTATTTT. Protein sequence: CAISAGLGATQYF.

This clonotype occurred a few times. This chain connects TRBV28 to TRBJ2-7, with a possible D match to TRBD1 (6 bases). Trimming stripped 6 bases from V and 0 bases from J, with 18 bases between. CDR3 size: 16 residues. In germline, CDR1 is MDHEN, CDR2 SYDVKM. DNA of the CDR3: TGTGCCAGCAGCAACCAAGGGGGTGCTCTCTCCTACGAGCAGTACTTC. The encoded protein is CASSNQGGALSYEQYF.

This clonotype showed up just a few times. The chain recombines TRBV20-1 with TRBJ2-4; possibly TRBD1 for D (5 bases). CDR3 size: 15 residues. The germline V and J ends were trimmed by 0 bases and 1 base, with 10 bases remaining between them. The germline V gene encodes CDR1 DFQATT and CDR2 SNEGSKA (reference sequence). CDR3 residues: CSARDLAGAKNIQYF. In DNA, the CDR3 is TGCAGTGCTAGAGATCTCGCAGGGGCCAAAAACATTCAGTACTTC.

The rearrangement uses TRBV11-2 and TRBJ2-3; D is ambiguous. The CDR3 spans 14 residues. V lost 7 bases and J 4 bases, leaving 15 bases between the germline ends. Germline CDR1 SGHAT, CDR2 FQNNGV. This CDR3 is CASTLGHNPDTQYF. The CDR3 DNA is TGTGCCAGCACTCTAGGGCACAACCCAGATACGCAGTATTTT.

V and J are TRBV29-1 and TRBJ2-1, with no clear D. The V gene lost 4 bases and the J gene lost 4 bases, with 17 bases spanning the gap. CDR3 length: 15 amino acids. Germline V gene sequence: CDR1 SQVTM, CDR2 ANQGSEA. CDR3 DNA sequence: TGCAGCGTTGTCCTGGTAGCAGATCAATACAATGAGCAGTTCTTC. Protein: CSVVLVADQYNEQFF.

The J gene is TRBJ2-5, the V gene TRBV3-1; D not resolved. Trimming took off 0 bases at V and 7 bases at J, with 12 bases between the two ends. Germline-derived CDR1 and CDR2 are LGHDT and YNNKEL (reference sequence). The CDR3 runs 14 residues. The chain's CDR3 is CASSQDSPQRTQYF. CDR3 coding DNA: TGTGCCAGCAGCCAAGACTCCCCTCAGAGGACCCAGTACTTC.

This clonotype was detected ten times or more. The CDR3 nucleotides read TGCGCCAGCAGCGTCGGGACTAGCGGGGGGAGCTCCTACAATGAGCAGTTCTTC. Translated: CASSVGTSGGSSYNEQFF. V usage is TRBV5-1 and J usage is TRBJ2-1; 15 nucleotides agree with TRBD2. Germline assignment: CDR1 SGHRS and CDR2 YFSETQ. After removal of 4 bases from V and 0 bases from J, the junction contained 5 bases not matched to a gene. The CDR3 totals 18 residues.

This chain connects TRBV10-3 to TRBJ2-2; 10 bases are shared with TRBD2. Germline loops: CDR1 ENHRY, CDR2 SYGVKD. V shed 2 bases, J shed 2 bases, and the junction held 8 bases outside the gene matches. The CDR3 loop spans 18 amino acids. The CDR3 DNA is TGTGCCATCAGTGAGGAGGTAGCGGGGGGATTCAACACCGGGGAGCTGTTTTTT. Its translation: CAISEEVAGGFNTGELFF.

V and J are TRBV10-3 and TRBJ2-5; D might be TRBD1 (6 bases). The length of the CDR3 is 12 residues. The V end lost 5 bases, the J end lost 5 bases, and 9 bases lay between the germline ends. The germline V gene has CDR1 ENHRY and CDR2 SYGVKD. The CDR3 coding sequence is TGTGCCATCAGTTCAGGGGAGGAGACCCAGTACTTC. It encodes CAISSGEETQYF.